This TCR beta chain was observed in a study of PD-L1 blockade in urothelial cancer. Whole-study context: Patients' histories included 0 to 3 prior chemotherapy regimens. The analyses of blood took place 3 weeks (second dose) and 6 weeks after treatment start.

Sequencing used immunoSEQ multiplex PCR; TCRdb keeps in-frame clones, though not all of them. Of roughly 120,000 clones in the sample, around 84% were seen once. The time point denotes: pretreatment peripheral blood. Here the sequenced sample was PBMCs, taken around atezolizumab (anti-PD-L1) treatment. This clonotype was obtained from a man between 45 and 60 years old with urothelial cancer.

CDR3 DNA sequence: TGTGCCAGCAGCGTAGCTAGGTCGAGGTACGCTGGAAACACCATATATTTT. This codes for CASSVARSRYAGNTIYF. The J gene is TRBJ1-3, the V gene TRBV9; no reliable D call. CDR3 length equals 17 residues. Per germline, CDR1 SGDLS and CDR2 YYNGEE. Between the trimmed V and J ends, which lost 0 bases and 2 bases, there was a span of 15 bases.